The rows below give T cell receptor beta chains drawn from one sample of a study of T cell responses to AZD1222 COVID-19 vaccine. Repertoires were generated with immunoSEQ multiplex PCR, while TCRdb's copy carries only in-frame clones and drops some. The table lists about 130,000 clones, roughly 92% of them singletons. The input for sequencing was peripheral blood, taken on day 0 of AZD1222 vaccination. These receptors were obtained from an adult in good health. Both conserved end residues are part of each CDR3. The D gene is left open where the match is weak.

v_gene: TRBV3-1/TRBV3-2; d_gene: NA; CDR3aa: CASSRVDGVGEQYF
v_gene: TRBV27; d_gene: NA; CDR3aa: CASSLSPRDKPLHF
v_gene: TRBV27; d_gene: NA; CDR3aa: CASGLHKGPGIGFAEAFF
v_gene: TRBV6-6; d_gene: NA; CDR3aa: CASSWPGSTDTQYF
v_gene: TRBV13; d_gene: NA; CDR3aa: CASSFSGVGNEQFF
v_gene: TRBV5-1; d_gene: TRBD1; CDR3aa: CASSLADRGSYTF
v_gene: TRBV7-2; d_gene: TRBD1; CDR3aa: CASSQYRTGIYEQYF
v_gene: TRBV5-1; d_gene: NA; CDR3aa: CASSLTSGLGSEAFF
v_gene: TRBV18; d_gene: NA; CDR3aa: CASSPPRLLETQYF
v_gene: TRBV29-1; d_gene: NA; CDR3aa: CSVKFQDNHLSGNTIYF
v_gene: TRBV7-2; d_gene: NA; CDR3aa: CASSLVSGVGQPQHF
v_gene: TRBV19; d_gene: TRBD1; CDR3aa: CASSTAGTGLETQYF
v_gene: TRBV30; d_gene: NA; CDR3aa: CAWAGGPNYGYTF
v_gene: TRBV12-5; d_gene: TRBD1; CDR3aa: CASGFLVKIGTGGANQPQHF
v_gene: TRBV5-4; d_gene: NA; CDR3aa: CASSLEGVGGYTF
v_gene: TRBV6-2/TRBV6-3; d_gene: TRBD1; CDR3aa: CASSSPGTGNYEQYF
v_gene: TRBV11-2; d_gene: NA; CDR3aa: CASSQESSYNSPLHF
v_gene: TRBV10-3; d_gene: NA; CDR3aa: CAISSSVNEQFF
v_gene: TRBV9; d_gene: NA; CDR3aa: CASSARVGPGQPQHF
v_gene: TRBV7-2; d_gene: NA; CDR3aa: CASSIGTTSYNEQFF
v_gene: TRBV13; d_gene: NA; CDR3aa: CASSAVGGRGTNEKLFF
v_gene: TRBV18; d_gene: NA; CDR3aa: CASSLRDTHNEQFF
v_gene: TRBV15; d_gene: NA; CDR3aa: CATSPAVGIGGELFF
v_gene: TRBV7-2; d_gene: TRBD1; CDR3aa: CASSVGGGGFYGYTF
v_gene: TRBV2; d_gene: NA; CDR3aa: CASSGGDKAFF
v_gene: TRBV13; d_gene: NA; CDR3aa: CASSFRVMAQNIQYF
v_gene: TRBV5-1; d_gene: NA; CDR3aa: CASSWTIRDPGSLNTEAFF
v_gene: TRBV27; d_gene: TRBD1; CDR3aa: CASTPRQGFGTGELFF
v_gene: TRBV5-1; d_gene: NA; CDR3aa: CASSLDRAQYF
v_gene: TRBV7-2; d_gene: TRBD2; CDR3aa: CASSLLGRAAYNEQFF
v_gene: TRBV7-8; d_gene: NA; CDR3aa: CASSLVDRYSPLHF
v_gene: TRBV5-6; d_gene: NA; CDR3aa: CASSPPDFSTDTQYF
v_gene: TRBV7-2; d_gene: NA; CDR3aa: CASSLGHRVEGGELFF
v_gene: TRBV30; d_gene: TRBD1; CDR3aa: CAWLRDRGTYEQYF
v_gene: TRBV2; d_gene: NA; CDR3aa: CASSERTYNSPLHF
v_gene: TRBV2; d_gene: NA; CDR3aa: CASNRLAYEQYF